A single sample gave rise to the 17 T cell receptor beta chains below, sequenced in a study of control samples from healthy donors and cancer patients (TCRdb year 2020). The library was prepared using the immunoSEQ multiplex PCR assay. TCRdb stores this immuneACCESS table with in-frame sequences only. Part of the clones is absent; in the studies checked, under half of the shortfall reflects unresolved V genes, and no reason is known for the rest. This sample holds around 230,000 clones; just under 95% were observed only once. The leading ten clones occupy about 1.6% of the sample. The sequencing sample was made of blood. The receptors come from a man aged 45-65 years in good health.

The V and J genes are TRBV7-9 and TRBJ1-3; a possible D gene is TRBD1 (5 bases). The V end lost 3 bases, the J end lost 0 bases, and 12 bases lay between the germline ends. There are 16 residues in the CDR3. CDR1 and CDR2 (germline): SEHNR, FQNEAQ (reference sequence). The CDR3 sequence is CASSFGTDFSGNTIYF. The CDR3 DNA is TGTGCCAGCAGCTTCGGGACGGACTTCTCTGGAAACACCATATATTTT. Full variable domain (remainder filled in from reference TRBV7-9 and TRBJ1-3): DTGVSQNPRHKITKRGQNVTFRCDPISEHNRLYWYRQTLGQGPEFLTYFQNEAQLEKSRLLSDRFSAERPKGSFSTLEIQRTEQGDSAMYLCASSFGTDFSGNTIYFGEGSWLTVV.

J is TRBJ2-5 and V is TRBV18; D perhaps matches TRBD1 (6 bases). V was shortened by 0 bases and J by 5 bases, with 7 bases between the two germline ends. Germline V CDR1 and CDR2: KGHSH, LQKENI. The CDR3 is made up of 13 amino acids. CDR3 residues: CASSPPGAETQYF. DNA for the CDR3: TGTGCCAGCTCACCACCGGGGGCGGAGACCCAGTACTTC.

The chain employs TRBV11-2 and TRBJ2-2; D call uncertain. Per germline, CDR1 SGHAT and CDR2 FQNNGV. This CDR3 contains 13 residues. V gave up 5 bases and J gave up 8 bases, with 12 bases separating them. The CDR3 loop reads CASSPFVRGELFF. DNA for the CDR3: TGTGCCAGCAGCCCCTTCGTTAGGGGGGAGCTGTTTTTT.

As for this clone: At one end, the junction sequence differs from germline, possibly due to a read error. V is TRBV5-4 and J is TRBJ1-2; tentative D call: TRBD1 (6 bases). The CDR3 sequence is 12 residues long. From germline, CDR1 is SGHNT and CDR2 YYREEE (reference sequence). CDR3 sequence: CATSLDSYGYTF. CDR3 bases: TGTGCCACCAGCTTGGACAGCTATGGCTACACCTTC.

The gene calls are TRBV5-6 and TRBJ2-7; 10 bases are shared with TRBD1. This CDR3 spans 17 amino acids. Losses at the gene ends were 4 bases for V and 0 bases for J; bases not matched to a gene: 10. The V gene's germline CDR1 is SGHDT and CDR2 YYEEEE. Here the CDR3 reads CASSDDRGRIPSYEQYF. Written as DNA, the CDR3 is TGTGCCAGCAGCGACGACAGGGGGCGCATCCCCTCCTACGAGCAGTACTTC.

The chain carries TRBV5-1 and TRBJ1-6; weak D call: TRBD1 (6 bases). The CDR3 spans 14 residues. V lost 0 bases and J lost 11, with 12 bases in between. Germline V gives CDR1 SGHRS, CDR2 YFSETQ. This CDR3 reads CASSLGPQGPPLHF. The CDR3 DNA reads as TGCGCCAGCAGCTTGGGTCCCCAGGGGCCACCCCTCCACTTT. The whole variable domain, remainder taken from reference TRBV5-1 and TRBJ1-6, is KAGVTQTPRYLIKTRGQQVTLSCSPISGHRSVSWYQQTPGQGLQFLFEYFSETQRNKGNFPGRFSGRQFSNSRSEMNVSTLELGDSALYLCASSLGPQGPPLHFGNGTRLTVT.

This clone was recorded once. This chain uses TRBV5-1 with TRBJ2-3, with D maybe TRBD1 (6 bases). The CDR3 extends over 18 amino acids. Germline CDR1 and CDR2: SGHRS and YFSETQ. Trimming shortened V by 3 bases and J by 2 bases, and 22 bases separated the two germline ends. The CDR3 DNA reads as TGCGCCAGCAGCTATTGGGGGCTGGCCCTAGGGTCCACAGATACGCAGTATTTT. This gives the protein CASSYWGLALGSTDTQYF.

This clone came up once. DNA for the CDR3: TGCGCCAGCAGCTTGGAATGGGGGAACACTGAAGCTTTCTTT. Translated, it gives CASSLEWGNTEAFF. This chain links TRBV5-1 with TRBJ1-1, with D uncertain. Germline V gene lookup returns CDR1 SGHRS and CDR2 YFSETQ. The length of the CDR3 is 14 residues. V was cut by 0 bases and J by 1 base, with 7 bases left in between.

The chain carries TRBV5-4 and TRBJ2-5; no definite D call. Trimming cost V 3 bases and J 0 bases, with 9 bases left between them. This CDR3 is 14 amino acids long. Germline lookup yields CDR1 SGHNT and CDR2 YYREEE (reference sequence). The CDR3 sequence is CASSWTRNQETQYF. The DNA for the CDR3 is TGTGCCAGCAGCTGGACCAGAAACCAAGAGACCCAGTACTTC. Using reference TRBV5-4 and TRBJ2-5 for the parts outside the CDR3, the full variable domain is ETGVTQSPTHLIKTRGQQVTLRCSSQSGHNTVSWYQQALGQGPQFIFQYYREEENGRGNFPPRFSGLQFPNYSSELNVNALELDDSALYLCASSWTRNQETQYFGPGTRLLVL.

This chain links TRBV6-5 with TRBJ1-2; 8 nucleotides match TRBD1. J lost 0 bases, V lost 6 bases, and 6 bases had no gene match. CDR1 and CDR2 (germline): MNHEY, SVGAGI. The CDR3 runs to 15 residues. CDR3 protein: CASSRTGNSNYGYTF. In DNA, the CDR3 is TGTGCCAGCAGCCGGACAGGGAACTCTAACTATGGCTACACCTTC.

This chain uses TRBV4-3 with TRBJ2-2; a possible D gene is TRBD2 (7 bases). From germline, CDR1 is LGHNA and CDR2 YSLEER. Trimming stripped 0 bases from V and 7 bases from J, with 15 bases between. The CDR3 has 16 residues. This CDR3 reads CASSQDAGARNGELFF. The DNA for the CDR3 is TGCGCCAGCAGCCAAGATGCGGGGGCGCGAAACGGGGAGCTGTTTTTT.

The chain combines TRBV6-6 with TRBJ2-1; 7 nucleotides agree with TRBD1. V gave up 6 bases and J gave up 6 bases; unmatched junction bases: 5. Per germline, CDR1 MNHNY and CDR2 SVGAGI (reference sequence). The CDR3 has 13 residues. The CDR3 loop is CASSPRDSNEQFF. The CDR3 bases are TGTGCCAGCAGCCCCCGGGACAGCAATGAGCAGTTCTTC.

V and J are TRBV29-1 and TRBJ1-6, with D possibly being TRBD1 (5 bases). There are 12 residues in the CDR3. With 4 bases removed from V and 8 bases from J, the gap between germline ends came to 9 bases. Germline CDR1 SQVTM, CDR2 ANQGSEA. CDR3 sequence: CSVGGGDSPLHF. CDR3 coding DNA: TGCAGCGTTGGGGGAGGGGATTCACCCCTCCACTTT.

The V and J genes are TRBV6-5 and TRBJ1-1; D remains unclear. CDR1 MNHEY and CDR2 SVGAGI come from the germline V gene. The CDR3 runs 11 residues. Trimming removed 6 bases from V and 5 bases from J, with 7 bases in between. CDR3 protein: CASSERTEAFF. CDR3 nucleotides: TGTGCCAGCAGCGAGAGGACTGAAGCTTTCTTT.

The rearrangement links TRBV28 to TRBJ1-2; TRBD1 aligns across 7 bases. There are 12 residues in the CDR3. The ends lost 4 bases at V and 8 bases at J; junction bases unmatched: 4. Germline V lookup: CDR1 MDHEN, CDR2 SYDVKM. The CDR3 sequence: CASSSNRGGYTF. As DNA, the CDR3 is TGTGCCAGCAGTTCAAACAGGGGAGGCTACACCTTC.

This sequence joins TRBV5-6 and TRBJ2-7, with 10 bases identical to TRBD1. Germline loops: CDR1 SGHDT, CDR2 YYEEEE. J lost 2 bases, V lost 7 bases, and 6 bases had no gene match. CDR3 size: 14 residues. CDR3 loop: CASGAGTGAYEQYV. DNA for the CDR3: TGTGCCAGCGGTGCCGGGACAGGGGCCTACGAGCAGTACGTC.

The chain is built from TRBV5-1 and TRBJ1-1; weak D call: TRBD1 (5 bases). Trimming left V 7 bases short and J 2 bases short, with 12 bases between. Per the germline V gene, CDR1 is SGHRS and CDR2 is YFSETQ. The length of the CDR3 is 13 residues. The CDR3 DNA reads TGCGCCAGCGGGATGACAGTAAACACTGAAGCTTTCTTT. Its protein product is CASGMTVNTEAFF.